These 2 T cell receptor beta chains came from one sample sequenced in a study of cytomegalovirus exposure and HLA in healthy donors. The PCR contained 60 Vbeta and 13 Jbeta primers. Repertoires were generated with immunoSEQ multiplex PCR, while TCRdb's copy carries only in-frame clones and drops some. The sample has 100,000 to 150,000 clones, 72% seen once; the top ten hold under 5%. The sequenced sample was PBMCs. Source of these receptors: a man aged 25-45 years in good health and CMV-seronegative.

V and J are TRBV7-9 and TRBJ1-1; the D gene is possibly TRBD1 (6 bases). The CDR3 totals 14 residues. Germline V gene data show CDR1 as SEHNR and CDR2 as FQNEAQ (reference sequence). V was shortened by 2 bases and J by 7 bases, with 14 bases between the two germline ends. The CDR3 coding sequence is TGTGCCAGCAGCTTAAGGGCGGCGGACAGTGAAGCTTTCTTT. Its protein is CASSLRAADSEAFF.

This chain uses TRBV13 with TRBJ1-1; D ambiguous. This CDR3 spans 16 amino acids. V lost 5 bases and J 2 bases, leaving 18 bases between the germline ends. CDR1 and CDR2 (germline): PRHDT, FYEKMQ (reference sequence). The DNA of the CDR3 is TGTGCCAGCAGCCCGCTCTCCGGCCGGGAAAACACTGAAGCTTTCTTT. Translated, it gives CASSPLSGRENTEAFF. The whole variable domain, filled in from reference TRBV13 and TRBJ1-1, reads AAGVIQSPRHLIKEKRETATLKCYPIPRHDTVYWYQQGPGQDPQFLISFYEKMQSDKGSIPDRFSAQQFSDYHSELNMSSLELGDSALYFCASSPLSGRENTEAFFGQGTRLTVV.